A single sample is the source of the 7 T cell receptor beta chains below, sequenced in a study of CD8 T cells in ankylosing spondylitis (TCRdb year 2017). What the authors observed across the whole study: A TCR beta motif made up of several highly homologous amino acid variants appeared to be characteristic of blood from ankylosing spondylitis patients.

These receptors' targets are unknown. To prepare the library, 5' RACE was applied. For sequencing, an Illumina HiSeq 2500 was employed. TCRdb reanalyzed the raw reads on its own, using fastp at Q25 for trimming and MiXCR for clone calling, and kept in-frame beta chains. Rows are unified per CDR3 protein, each entry keeping the most common DNA and genes. In all, the sample holds 800,000 to 900,000 distinct CDR3 sequences, and about 11% of those were seen once. The ten largest make up about 0.5% of the sample. The sample was blood, either unsorted or a sorted T cell fraction (not recorded which). These receptors all stem from a male donor with ankylosing spondylitis.

This CDR3 is CASSQAELGELFF. CDR3 nucleotides: TGCGCCAGCAGCCAAGCAGAACTCGGGGAGCTGTTTTTT. This chain connects TRBV5-1 to TRBJ2-2; D call uncertain. The V and J ends lost 4 bases and 7 bases respectively, with 11 bases between them. The CDR3 has 13 residues. Germline CDR1 SGHRS, CDR2 YFSETQ. The variable domain in full, with the rest retrieved from reference TRBV5-1 and TRBJ2-2, is KAGVTQTPRYLIKTRGQQVTLSCSPISGHRSVSWYQQTPGQGLQFLFEYFSETQRNKGNFPGRFSGRQFSNSRSEMNVSTLELGDSALYLCASSQAELGELFFGEGSRLTVL.

This clonotype was detected a few times. This sequence joins TRBV7-2 and TRBJ2-7; D is possibly TRBD1 or TRBD2 (6 bases each). The V gene lost 0 bases and the J gene lost 3 bases, with 12 bases spanning the gap. Germline V gene data show CDR1 as SGHTA and CDR2 as FQGNSA. The CDR3 is made up of 15 amino acids. The CDR3: CASSLAGGGRYEQYF. The CDR3 DNA reads TGTGCCAGCAGCTTAGCAGGGGGAGGCCGCTACGAGCAGTACTTC.

This clonotype showed up just a few times. As DNA, the CDR3 is TGCAGTGCGAGCGACCTGAACACTGAAGCTTTCTTT. This sequence encodes CSASDLNTEAFF. J is TRBJ1-1 and V is TRBV20-1, with D uncertain. In germline, CDR1 is DFQATT, CDR2 SNEGSKA (reference sequence). The germline V and J ends were trimmed by 6 bases and 0 bases, with 8 bases remaining between them. The CDR3 is 12 residues long.

This clonotype was counted at least ten times. V usage is TRBV28 and J usage is TRBJ2-1; 12 positions match TRBD2. This CDR3 is 16 amino acids long. After removal of 5 bases from V and 9 bases from J, the junction contained 11 bases not matched to a gene. Germline V gene data show CDR1 as MDHEN and CDR2 as SYDVKM. DNA of the CDR3: TGTGCCAGCAGTCTACTGACTAGCGGGAGAGGCGGTGAGCAGTTCTTC. Translated: CASSLLTSGRGGEQFF. Filled out from reference TRBV28 and TRBJ2-1, the complete variable domain reads DVKVTQSSRYLVKRTGEKVFLECVQDMDHENMFWYRQDPGLGLRLIYFSYDVKMKEKGDIPEGYSVSREKKERFSLILESASTNQTSMYLCASSLLTSGRGGEQFFGPGTRLTVL.

The chain links TRBV20-1 to TRBJ1-1, with 7 bases matching TRBD1. This CDR3 comprises 12 residues. Per the germline V gene, CDR1 is DFQATT and CDR2 is SNEGSKA (reference sequence). CDR3 nucleotide sequence: TGCAGGGTACAGGGGATACACACTGAAGCTTTCTTT. Encoded protein: CRVQGIHTEAFF.

The V call is TRBV20-1, the J call TRBJ2-2, with 8 bases fitting TRBD2. The length of the CDR3 is 14 residues. Trimming cost V 6 bases and J 2 bases; bases outside gene matches: 5. The V gene's germline CDR1 is DFQATT and CDR2 SNEGSKA (reference sequence). The CDR3, as DNA: TGCAGTGCATCGGGAGGGGTTAACACCGGGGAGCTGTTTTTT. Protein sequence: CSASGGVNTGELFF.

This clonotype was seen repeatedly, ten times or more. This chain uses TRBV5-1 with TRBJ1-6; 9 bases are a match to TRBD1. The germline V gene encodes CDR1 SGHRS and CDR2 YFSETQ. There are 13 residues in the CDR3. V gave up 4 bases and J gave up 12 bases; unmatched junction bases: 5. The CDR3 DNA sequence: TGCGCCAGCAGCACGGGACAGGGAGAACCCCTCCACTTT. Encoded protein: CASSTGQGEPLHF.